This T cell receptor beta chain was found in a study of blood T cell repertoires in COVID-19. The wider study: Donors in the United States, Italy and Spain gave samples during acute or convalescent COVID-19. In each case, the material was cDNA or gDNA derived from T cells, B-cell-depleted T cells, or PBMCs.

Assay used: immunoSEQ multiplex PCR; TCRdb lists only in-frame clones, some missing. The data contain 100,000 or so clones, about three quarters of them singletons. Concerning this clone: Other nucleotide sequences in the sample specify the same CDR3.

The V and J ends lost 9 bases and 0 bases respectively, with 12 bases between them. The CDR3 sequence is 13 residues long. Germline V gives CDR1 SNHLY, CDR2 FYNNEI. The source of this sequence is a woman between 65 and 79 years old with acute or convalescent COVID-19. The rearrangement joins TRBV2 to TRBJ2-7; possibly TRBD1 for D (5 bases). Sample: peripheral blood. The CDR3 coding sequence is TGTGCCAGTGGGCAGGGTTTCTCCTACGAGCAGTACTTC. This gives the protein CASGQGFSYEQYF. Filled out from reference TRBV2 and TRBJ2-7, the complete variable domain reads EPEVTQTPSHQVTQMGQEVILRCVPISNHLYFYWYRQILGQKVEFLVSFYNNEISEKSEIFDDQFSVERPDGSNFTLKIRSTKLEDSAMYFCASGQGFSYEQYFGPGTRLTVT.